This T cell receptor (beta chain) was found in a study of PD-1 blockade in classical Hodgkin lymphoma. Across the study: Patients received nivolumab 3 mg/kg intravenously every 2 weeks.

The time point denotes: cycle 4 day 1 (C4D1), after around six weeks of nivolumab. Every patient experienced relapse after autologous stem cell transplantation, and brentuximab vedotin exposure varied. Thawed PBMCs were the source of CD4+ T cells, purified by magnetic negative selection. Looked up from germline, CDR1 is SGHRS and CDR2 is YFSETQ. V was trimmed by 1 base and J by 3 bases, leaving 8 bases between them. This CDR3 is built from 14 residues. Concerning this clone itself: Antigen specificity is unknown.

Whole-study findings and limits: Baseline diversity resembling that of newly diagnosed patients was seen in complete responders. Researchers reported that CD4+ TCR diversity, though not CD8+, rose significantly by C4D1. Among the patients, those starting nivolumab under 1 year after ASCT were excluded.

Method: immunoSEQ multiplex PCR; TCRdb's copy keeps in-frame clones and lacks some. The sample lists around 12,000 clones, about 90% occurring once. This TCR derives from a human donor with classical Hodgkin lymphoma. The V call is TRBV5-1, the J call TRBJ1-3; D is undetermined. Sequencing was performed on CD4+ T cells from blood, taken before the fourth cycle of nivolumab. This CDR3 is CASSLSGFGNTIYF. CDR3 nucleotide sequence: TGCGCCAGCAGCTTGTCAGGTTTTGGAAACACCATATATTTT.